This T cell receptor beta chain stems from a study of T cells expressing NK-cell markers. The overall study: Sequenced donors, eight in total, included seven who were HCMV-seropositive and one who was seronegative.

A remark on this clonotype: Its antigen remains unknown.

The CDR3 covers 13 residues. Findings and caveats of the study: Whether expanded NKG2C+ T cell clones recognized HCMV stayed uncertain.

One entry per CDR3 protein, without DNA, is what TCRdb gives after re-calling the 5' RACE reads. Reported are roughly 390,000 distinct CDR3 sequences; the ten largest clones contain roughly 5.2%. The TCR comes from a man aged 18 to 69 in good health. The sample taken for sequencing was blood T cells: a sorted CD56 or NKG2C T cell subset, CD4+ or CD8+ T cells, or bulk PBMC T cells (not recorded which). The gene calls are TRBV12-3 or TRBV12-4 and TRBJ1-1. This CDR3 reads CASSPRRNTEAFF.